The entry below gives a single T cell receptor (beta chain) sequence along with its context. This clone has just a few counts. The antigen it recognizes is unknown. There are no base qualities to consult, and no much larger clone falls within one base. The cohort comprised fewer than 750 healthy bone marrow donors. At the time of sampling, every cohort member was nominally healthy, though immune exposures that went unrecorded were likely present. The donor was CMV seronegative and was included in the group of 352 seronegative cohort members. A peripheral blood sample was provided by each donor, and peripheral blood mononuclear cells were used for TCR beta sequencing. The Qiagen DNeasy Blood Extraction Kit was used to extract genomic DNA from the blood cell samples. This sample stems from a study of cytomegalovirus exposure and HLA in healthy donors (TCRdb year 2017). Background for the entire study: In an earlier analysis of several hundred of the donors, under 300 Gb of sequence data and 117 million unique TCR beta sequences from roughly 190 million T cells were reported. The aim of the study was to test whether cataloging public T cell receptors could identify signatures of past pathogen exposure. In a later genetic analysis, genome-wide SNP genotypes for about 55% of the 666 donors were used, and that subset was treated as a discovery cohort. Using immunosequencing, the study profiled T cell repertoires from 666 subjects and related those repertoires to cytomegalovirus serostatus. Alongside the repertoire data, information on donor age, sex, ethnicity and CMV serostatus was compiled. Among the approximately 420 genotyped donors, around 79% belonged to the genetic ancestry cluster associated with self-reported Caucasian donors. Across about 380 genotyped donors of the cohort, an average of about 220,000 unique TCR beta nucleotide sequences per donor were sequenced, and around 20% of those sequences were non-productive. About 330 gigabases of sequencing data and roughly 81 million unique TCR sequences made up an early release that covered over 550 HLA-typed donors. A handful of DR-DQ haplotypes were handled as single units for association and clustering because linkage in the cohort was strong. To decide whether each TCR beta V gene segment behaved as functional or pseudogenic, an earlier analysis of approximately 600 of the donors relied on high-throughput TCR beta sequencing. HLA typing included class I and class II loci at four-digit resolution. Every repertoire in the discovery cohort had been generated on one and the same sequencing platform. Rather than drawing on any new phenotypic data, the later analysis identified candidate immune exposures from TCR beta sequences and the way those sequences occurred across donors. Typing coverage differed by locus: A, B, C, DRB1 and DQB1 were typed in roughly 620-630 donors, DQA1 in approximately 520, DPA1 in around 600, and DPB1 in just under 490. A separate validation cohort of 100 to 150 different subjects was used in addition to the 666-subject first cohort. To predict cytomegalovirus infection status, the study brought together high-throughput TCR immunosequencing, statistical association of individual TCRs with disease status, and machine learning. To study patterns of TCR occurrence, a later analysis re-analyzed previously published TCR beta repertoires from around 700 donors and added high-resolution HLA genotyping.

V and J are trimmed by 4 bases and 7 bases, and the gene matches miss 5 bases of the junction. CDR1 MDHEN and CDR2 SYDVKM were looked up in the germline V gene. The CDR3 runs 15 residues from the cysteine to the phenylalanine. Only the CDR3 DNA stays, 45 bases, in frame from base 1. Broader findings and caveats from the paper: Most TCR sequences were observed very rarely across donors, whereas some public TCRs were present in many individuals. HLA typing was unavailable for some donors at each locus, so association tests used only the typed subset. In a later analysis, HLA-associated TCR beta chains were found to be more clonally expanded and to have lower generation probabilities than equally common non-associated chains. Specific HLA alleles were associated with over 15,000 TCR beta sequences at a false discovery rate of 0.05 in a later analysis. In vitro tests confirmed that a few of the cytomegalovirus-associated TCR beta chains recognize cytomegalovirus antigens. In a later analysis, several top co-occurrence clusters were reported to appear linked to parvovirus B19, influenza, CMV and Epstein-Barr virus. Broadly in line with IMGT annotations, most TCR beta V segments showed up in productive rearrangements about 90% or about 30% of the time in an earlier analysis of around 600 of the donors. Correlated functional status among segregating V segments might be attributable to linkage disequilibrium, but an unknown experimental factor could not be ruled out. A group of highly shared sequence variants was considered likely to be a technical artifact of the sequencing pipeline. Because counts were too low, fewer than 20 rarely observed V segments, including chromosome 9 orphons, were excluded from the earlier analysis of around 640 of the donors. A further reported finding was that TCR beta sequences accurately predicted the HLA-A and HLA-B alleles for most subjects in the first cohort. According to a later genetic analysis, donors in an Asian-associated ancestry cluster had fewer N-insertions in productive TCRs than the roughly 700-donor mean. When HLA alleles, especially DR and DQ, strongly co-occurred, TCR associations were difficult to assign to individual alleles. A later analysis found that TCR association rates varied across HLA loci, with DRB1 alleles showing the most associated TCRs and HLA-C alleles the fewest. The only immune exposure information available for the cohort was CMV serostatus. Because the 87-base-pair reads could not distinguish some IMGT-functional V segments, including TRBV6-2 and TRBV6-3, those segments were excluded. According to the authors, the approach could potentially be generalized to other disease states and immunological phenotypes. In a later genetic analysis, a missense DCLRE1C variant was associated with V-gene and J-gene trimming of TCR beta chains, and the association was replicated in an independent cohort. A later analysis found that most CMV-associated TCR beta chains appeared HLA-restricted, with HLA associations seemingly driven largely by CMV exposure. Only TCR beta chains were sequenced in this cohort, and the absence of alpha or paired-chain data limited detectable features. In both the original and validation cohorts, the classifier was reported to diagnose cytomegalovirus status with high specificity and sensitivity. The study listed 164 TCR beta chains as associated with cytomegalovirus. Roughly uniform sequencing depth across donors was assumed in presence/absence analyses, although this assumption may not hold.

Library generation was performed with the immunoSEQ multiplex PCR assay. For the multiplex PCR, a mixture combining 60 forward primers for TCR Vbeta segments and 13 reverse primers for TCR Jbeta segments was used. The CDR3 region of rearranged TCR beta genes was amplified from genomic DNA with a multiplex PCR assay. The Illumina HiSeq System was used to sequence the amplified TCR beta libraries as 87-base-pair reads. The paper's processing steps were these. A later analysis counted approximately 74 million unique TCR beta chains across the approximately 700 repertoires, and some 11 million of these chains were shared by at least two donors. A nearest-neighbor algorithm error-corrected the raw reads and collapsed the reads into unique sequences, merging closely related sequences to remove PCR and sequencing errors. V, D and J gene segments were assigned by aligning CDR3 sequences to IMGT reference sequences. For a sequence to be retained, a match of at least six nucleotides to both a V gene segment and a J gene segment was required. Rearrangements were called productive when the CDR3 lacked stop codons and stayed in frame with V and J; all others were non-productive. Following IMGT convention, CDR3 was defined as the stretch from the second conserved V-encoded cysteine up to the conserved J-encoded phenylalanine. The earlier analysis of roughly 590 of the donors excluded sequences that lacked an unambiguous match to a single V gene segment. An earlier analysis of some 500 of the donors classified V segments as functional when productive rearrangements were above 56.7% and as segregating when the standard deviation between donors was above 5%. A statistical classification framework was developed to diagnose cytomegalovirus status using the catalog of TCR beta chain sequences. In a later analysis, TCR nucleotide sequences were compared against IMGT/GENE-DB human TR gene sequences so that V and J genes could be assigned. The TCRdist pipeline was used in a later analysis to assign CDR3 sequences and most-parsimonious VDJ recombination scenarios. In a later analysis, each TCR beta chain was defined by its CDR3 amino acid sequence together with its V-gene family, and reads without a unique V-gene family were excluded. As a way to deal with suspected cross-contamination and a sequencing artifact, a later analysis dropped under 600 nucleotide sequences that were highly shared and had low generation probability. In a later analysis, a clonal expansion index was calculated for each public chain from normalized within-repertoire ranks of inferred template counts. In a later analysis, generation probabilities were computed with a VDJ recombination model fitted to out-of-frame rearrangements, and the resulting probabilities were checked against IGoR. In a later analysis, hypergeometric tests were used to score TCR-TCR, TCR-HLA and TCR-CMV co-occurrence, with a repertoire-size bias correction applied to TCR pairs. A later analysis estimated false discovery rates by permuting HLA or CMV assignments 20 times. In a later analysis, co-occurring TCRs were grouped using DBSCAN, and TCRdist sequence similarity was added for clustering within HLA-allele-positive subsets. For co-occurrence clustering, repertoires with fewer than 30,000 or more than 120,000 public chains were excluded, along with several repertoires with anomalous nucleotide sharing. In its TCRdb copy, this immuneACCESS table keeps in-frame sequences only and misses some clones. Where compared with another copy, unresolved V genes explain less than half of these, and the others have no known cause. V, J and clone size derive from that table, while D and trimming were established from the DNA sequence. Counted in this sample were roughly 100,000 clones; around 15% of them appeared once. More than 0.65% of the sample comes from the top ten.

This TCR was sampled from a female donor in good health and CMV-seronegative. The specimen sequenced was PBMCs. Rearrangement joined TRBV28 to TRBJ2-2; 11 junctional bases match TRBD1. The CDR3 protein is CASSWGTGGNGELFF. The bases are TGTGCCAGCAGTTGGGGGACAGGGGGGAACGGGGAGCTGTTTTTT.